This TCR beta chain originates from a study of T cells in Graves' hyperthyroidism and ophthalmopathy. Amplified TCR beta CDR3 regions derived from RNA transcripts. When the TCR CDR3 underwent first-round RT-PCR, the HTBI primer set was used. TCRdb independently ran MiXCR on the multiplex PCR reads; one entry per CDR3 protein. The sample holds fewer than 200,000 distinct CDR3 sequences, more than 15% seen once. PBMCs stemmed from approximately 10 ml fresh peripheral blood. This clonotype has only a few counts. Trimming stripped 3 bases from V and 7 bases from J, with 16 bases between. Germline V gives CDR1 SGDLS, CDR2 YYNGEE. CDR3 length: 14 amino acids.

Sample: blood. This sequence joins TRBV9 and TRBJ1-2; D is perhaps TRBD1 (5 bases). This TCR was recovered from a woman in her 50s with Graves' hyperthyroidism. This chain's CDR3 is CASSDHLPGSGYTF. CDR3 bases: TGTGCCAGCAGCGATCACCTACCAGGGTCTGGCTACACCTTC.